Below are 13 T cell receptor beta chains sequenced from a single sample in a study of identical twins (dated by TCRdb to 2015 to 2016). The library was produced with 5' RACE. The data were produced on an Illumina HiSeq 2000. The raw public data were reprocessed by TCRdb itself: fastp quality trimming at Q25, MiXCR clonotype calling, in-frame beta chains only. Here each entry gathers all rows of one CDR3 protein and keeps the most common genes and DNA. This sample gives about 700,000 distinct CDR3 sequences in total; approximately 6.1% of them show up just once. Approximately 1.6% of the sample is taken by the ten largest. The sequencing sample was made of naive T cells sorted from blood. This specimen's cell subset or site label, interpreted: cells isolated with a human naive T-cell isolation kit. The receptors originated from a man younger than 35 in good health.

This clonotype was picked up many times. The CDR3 sequence is CASSSGTANYEQYF. CDR3 DNA: TGTGCCAGCAGTTCAGGGACAGCGAACTACGAGCAGTACTTC. This chain uses TRBV28 with TRBJ2-7; 7 positions agree with TRBD1. CDR3 length equals 14 residues. Germline CDR1 and CDR2: MDHEN and SYDVKM. V lost 4 bases, J lost 3 bases, and 6 bases stayed unmatched.

In nucleotides, the CDR3 is TGTGCCAGCAGCACCTATACGGGACAGGGGGTTTACTACGAGCAGTACTTC. It is translated as CASSTYTGQGVYYEQYF. This chain uses TRBV7-8 with TRBJ2-7; 11 bases align to TRBD1. Germline V gives CDR1 SGHVS, CDR2 FQNEAQ. The CDR3 runs to 17 residues. V shed 5 bases, J shed 3 bases, and the junction held 12 bases outside the gene matches.

This clonotype appeared many times. In DNA form, the CDR3 reads TGTGCCAGCAGCCCCTTTTTGGGGGGTTCCTACGAGCAGTACTTC. Protein product: CASSPFLGGSYEQYF. V and J are TRBV6-1 and TRBJ2-7; weak D call: TRBD2 (6 bases). V gave up 6 bases and J gave up 1 base, with 16 bases separating them. The CDR3 totals 15 residues. Germline V CDR1 and CDR2: MNHNS, SASEGT.

This clonotype has a count of ten or more. The chain links TRBV12-3 or TRBV12-4 to TRBJ2-5; possibly TRBD1 for D (5 bases). CDR3 length equals 13 residues. The V gene lost 6 bases and the J gene lost 4 bases, with 12 bases spanning the gap. The CDR3 DNA follows: TGTGCCAGCAGCTGGGTCAGGGTAGAGACCCAGTACTTC. This translates into CASSWVRVETQYF.

This clonotype was counted only a few times. The genes are TRBV10-3 and TRBJ2-7; no definite D call. Between the trimmed V and J ends, which lost 4 bases and 6 bases, there was a span of 10 bases. CDR1 and CDR2 (germline): ENHRY, SYGVKD. This CDR3 is 12 amino acids long. DNA for the CDR3: TGTGCCATCAGTGTCAGAAGGGCCGAGCAGTACGTC. Translating gives CAISVRRAEQYV.

This clonotype was detected ten times or more. This rearrangement joins TRBV28 to TRBJ1-1; D perhaps matches TRBD1 (6 bases). Germline V gene sequence: CDR1 MDHEN, CDR2 SYDVKM. CDR3 length: 12 amino acids. V was cut by 4 bases and J by 11 bases, with 14 bases left in between. The CDR3 bases are TGTGCCAGCAGTTCAACAGGGACTCGCGCTTTCTTT. This gives the protein CASSSTGTRAFF.

Only a few counts were recorded for this clonotype. This sequence joins TRBV5-1 and TRBJ2-1; 8 nucleotides line up with TRBD2. The V and J ends lost 2 bases and 5 bases, in that order; junction bases with no gene match: 9. CDR1 and CDR2 (germline): SGHRS, YFSETQ. The CDR3 runs to 16 residues. As DNA, the CDR3 is TGCGCCAGCAGCTTATTGAGCGGGAGAAACAACAATGAGCAGTTCTTC. This translates into CASSLLSGRNNNEQFF. The variable domain in full, with the rest retrieved from reference TRBV5-1 and TRBJ2-1, is KAGVTQTPRYLIKTRGQQVTLSCSPISGHRSVSWYQQTPGQGLQFLFEYFSETQRNKGNFPGRFSGRQFSNSRSEMNVSTLELGDSALYLCASSLLSGRNNNEQFFGPGTRLTVL.

This clonotype was counted many times. The chain carries TRBV12-3 or TRBV12-4 and TRBJ2-7; D is ambiguous. V was clipped by 6 bases and J by 3 bases, with 12 bases between them. The CDR3 consists of 13 residues. The chain's CDR3 is CASSLSSIYEQYF. CDR3 DNA sequence: TGTGCCAGCAGCCTTTCCTCGATCTACGAGCAGTACTTC.

This clonotype occurred many times. The V and J genes are TRBV6-2 or TRBV6-3 and TRBJ2-1; 11 nucleotides agree with TRBD2. J lost 10 bases, V lost 5 bases, and 13 bases had no gene match. Germline V gives CDR1 MNHEY, CDR2 SVGEGT. The CDR3 extends over 16 amino acids. In nucleotides, the CDR3 is TGTGCCAGCAGTCTACTAGCGGGAGAGAGTCAGGGAGAGCAGTTCTTC. Translation: CASSLLAGESQGEQFF.

This clonotype was observed a few times. The chain uses TRBV5-1 and TRBJ2-6, with unresolved D. The CDR3 consists of 15 residues. CDR1 SGHRS and CDR2 YFSETQ come from the germline V gene. Trimming removed 6 bases at V and 0 bases at J, with 10 bases between. Here the CDR3 reads CASIQDLSGANVLTF. The CDR3 bases are TGCGCCAGCATACAAGACCTCTCTGGGGCCAACGTCCTGACTTTC.

This clonotype occurred a few times. The V call is TRBV20-1, the J call TRBJ2-3, with 10 bases fitting TRBD2. V was clipped by 4 bases and J by 5 bases; unmatched bases: 15. Germline V gene data show CDR1 as DFQATT and CDR2 as SNEGSKA (reference sequence). This CDR3 region has 17 residues. The CDR3 reads CSATSPPPSGSLDTQYF. The CDR3, as DNA: TGCAGTGCTACCAGCCCCCCGCCTAGCGGGAGTTTAGATACGCAGTATTTT.

This clonotype has only a few counts. The CDR3 DNA reads TGTGCCAGCAGTACGGGAAGCTCCTACGAGCAGTACTTC. It yields the protein CASSTGSSYEQYF. This sequence joins TRBV27 and TRBJ2-7, with D tentatively TRBD2 (5 bases). Germline loops: CDR1 MNHEY, CDR2 SMNVEV (reference sequence). Trimming pared 5 bases from V and 0 bases from J, leaving 8 bases between. The CDR3 contains 13 residues.

The chain employs TRBV28 and TRBJ1-1; D is ambiguous. This CDR3 has 11 amino acids. Trimming removed 9 bases at V and 1 base at J, with 6 bases between. Germline-derived CDR1 and CDR2 are MDHEN and SYDVKM. The DNA of the CDR3 is TGTGCCAGTTGGGGGAACACTGAAGCTTTCTTT. This sequence encodes CASWGNTEAFF.